The 27 T cell receptor beta chains presented below share a single source sample, sequenced in a study of T cell responses to AZD1222 COVID-19 vaccine. Sequencing used immunoSEQ multiplex PCR; TCRdb keeps in-frame clones, though not all of them. This table has approximately 190,000 clones, about 94% appearing once. The material sequenced was peripheral blood, taken on day 0 of AZD1222 vaccination. The source is an adult in good health.

The chain is built from TRBV5-5 and TRBJ1-6, with D perhaps TRBD1 (5 bases). The ends were cut back, 6 bases at V and 10 bases at J, with 17 bases in the middle. Germline V gene data show CDR1 as SGHKS and CDR2 as YYEKEE (reference sequence). The CDR3 totals 14 residues. This chain's CDR3 is CASIRERGISPLHF. The CDR3 DNA follows: TGTGCCAGCATCCGAGAGAGGGGAATCTCACCCCTCCACTTT.

A few counts support this clone. The V and J genes are TRBV5-1 and TRBJ2-1, with TRBD2 identical over 9 bases. The CDR3 consists of 14 residues. Germline V gives CDR1 SGHRS, CDR2 YFSETQ. Unmatched junction bases numbered 5, after V lost 0 bases and J lost 10 bases. The CDR3 spells CASSLVLAGNEQFF. As DNA, the CDR3 is TGCGCCAGCAGCTTGGTACTAGCGGGTAACGAGCAGTTCTTC. Using reference TRBV5-1 and TRBJ2-1 for the parts outside the CDR3, the full variable domain is KAGVTQTPRYLIKTRGQQVTLSCSPISGHRSVSWYQQTPGQGLQFLFEYFSETQRNKGNFPGRFSGRQFSNSRSEMNVSTLELGDSALYLCASSLVLAGNEQFFGPGTRLTVL.

The V and J genes are TRBV7-3 and TRBJ1-6; 9 bases agree with TRBD1. V shed 1 base, J shed 6 bases, and the junction held 4 bases outside the gene matches. The CDR3 is made up of 16 amino acids. Germline CDR1 and CDR2: SGHTA and FQGTGA. The CDR3 is CASSLKGQGFNSPLHF. For the CDR3, the DNA is TGTGCCAGCAGCTTAAAGGGACAGGGCTTTAATTCACCCCTCCACTTT.

This rearrangement joins TRBV9 to TRBJ2-7, with no clear D. This CDR3 comprises 14 residues. Germline V lookup: CDR1 SGDLS, CDR2 YYNGEE. V lost 1 base to trimming and J lost 0 bases, with 8 bases between them. The CDR3 region is CASSVWPDSYEQYF. CDR3 nucleotide sequence: TGTGCCAGCAGCGTATGGCCAGACTCCTACGAGCAGTACTTC.

This clone was seen once. This chain links TRBV7-3 with TRBJ2-3, with 7 positions matching TRBD2. V lost 2 bases, J lost 5 bases, and 4 bases stayed unmatched. Per the germline V gene, CDR1 is SGHTA and CDR2 is FQGTGA. This CDR3 region has 14 residues. DNA for the CDR3: TGTGCCAGCAGCTTAGTGGGAGGGATAGATACGCAGTATTTT. As protein: CASSLVGGIDTQYF.

This clone is a singleton in its sample. The junction shows a germline mismatch at one end, possibly a read error. The chain joins TRBV2 to TRBJ2-1, with 11 positions matching TRBD2. CDR1 and CDR2 (germline): SNHLY, FYNNEI. The CDR3 is 15 amino acids. CDR3 nucleotides: TGTGCCAGCAGTGTACTAGCGGGAGACTACGATGAGCAGTTCTTC. This translates into CASSVLAGDYDEQFF.

The chain is built from TRBV5-1 and TRBJ2-3, with 8 bases lining up with TRBD2. CDR1 is SGHRS, CDR2 YFSETQ, per germline. The CDR3 is 15 residues long. The trim removed 5 bases at V and 4 bases at J, leaving 9 bases unmatched. The CDR3 DNA follows: TGCGCCAGCAGTGATGCGGGAGGCCCACCAGATACGCAGTATTTT. It translates to CASSDAGGPPDTQYF. The entire variable domain, with the rest obtained from reference TRBV5-1 and TRBJ2-3, is as follows: KAGVTQTPRYLIKTRGQQVTLSCSPISGHRSVSWYQQTPGQGLQFLFEYFSETQRNKGNFPGRFSGRQFSNSRSEMNVSTLELGDSALYLCASSDAGGPPDTQYFGPGTRLTVL.

This chain uses TRBV9 with TRBJ2-3; D is ambiguous. V was clipped by 4 bases and J by 6 bases, with 6 bases between them. Germline values: CDR1 SGDLS, CDR2 YYNGEE. The CDR3 sequence is 11 residues long. In DNA, the CDR3 is TGTGCCAGCAGCAGAAGGGATACGCAGTATTTT. Its protein product is CASSRRDTQYF.

CDR3 in amino acids: CASSLSGFNSNQPQHF. The CDR3 DNA reads as TGTGCCAGCAGCTTATCAGGGTTCAATAGCAATCAGCCCCAGCATTTT. V is TRBV7-8 and J is TRBJ1-5; possible D gene TRBD1, 5 bases. The CDR3 contains 16 residues. CDR1 is SGHVS and CDR2 is FQNEAQ in the germline V gene. V was trimmed by 2 bases and J by 0 bases, leaving 11 bases between them.

In its sample, this clone was seen a few times. The gene calls are TRBV3-1 (or the pseudogene TRBV3-2) and TRBJ2-2, with D uncertain. The CDR3 covers 11 residues. The germline V gene encodes CDR1 LGHDT and CDR2 YNNKEL (reference sequence). Trimming pared 4 bases from V and 7 bases from J, leaving 4 bases between. The DNA for the CDR3 is TGTGCCAGCAGCCTTCACGGGGAGCTGTTTTTT. Its protein product is CASSLHGELFF.

V gene TRBV14 combines with J gene TRBJ1-2, with D possibly matching TRBD1 (5 bases). Germline V gene lookup returns CDR1 SGHDN and CDR2 FVKESK. V lost 1 base to trimming and J lost 8 bases, with 17 bases between them. The CDR3 has 15 amino acids. The CDR3 loop is CASSQVTEGWGGYTF. CDR3 nucleotide sequence: TGTGCCAGCAGCCAAGTGACGGAGGGTTGGGGCGGCTACACCTTC.

The chain recombines TRBV29-1 with TRBJ2-7; 8 bases match TRBD1. Germline trimming cut 6 bases from V and 6 bases from J; bases unmatched to any gene: 4. The CDR3 is 11 amino acids. Germline CDR1 reads SQVTM; CDR2 reads ANQGSEA. This chain's CDR3 is CSVGTGLEQYF. CDR3 DNA sequence: TGCAGCGTCGGGACAGGTCTCGAGCAGTACTTC.

This clone was recorded only once. The chain combines TRBV7-9 with TRBJ2-2; D gene unclear. V was trimmed by 2 bases and J by 2 bases, leaving 9 bases between them. The CDR3 runs 15 residues. The germline CDR1 and CDR2 sequences are SEHNR and FQNEAQ (reference sequence). CDR3 nucleotides: TGTGCCAGCAGCTTACGAGGAAGCAACACCGGGGAGCTGTTTTTT. It translates to CASSLRGSNTGELFF.

The genes are TRBV19 and TRBJ2-2; TRBD2 matches at 8 bases. V lost 2 bases to trimming and J lost 1 base; unmatched junction nucleotides: 6. The CDR3 loop spans 17 amino acids. Germline CDR1 and CDR2: LNHDA and SQIVND (reference sequence). In DNA, the CDR3 is TGTGCCAGTAGTATACGAGCGAGCGGGGGGAACACCGGGGAGCTGTTTTTT. This translates into CASSIRASGGNTGELFF.

V and J are TRBV27 and TRBJ2-2, with D uncertain. V gave up 3 bases and J gave up 7 bases, with 6 bases separating them. The CDR3 runs to 12 residues. Germline CDR1 reads MNHEY; CDR2 reads SMNVEV (reference sequence). The CDR3 DNA sequence: TGTGCCAGCAGTTTCCGGAACGGGGAGCTGTTTTTT. Translating it yields CASSFRNGELFF.

The chain has TRBV9 and TRBJ2-2, with D perhaps matching TRBD2 (7 bases). There are 13 residues in the CDR3. V was trimmed by 3 bases and J by 7 bases, leaving 10 bases between them. CDR1 and CDR2 (germline): SGDLS, YYNGEE. This chain's CDR3 is CASSAGEGGELFF. DNA for the CDR3: TGTGCCAGCAGCGCAGGGGAGGGCGGGGAGCTGTTTTTT. The variable domain in full, with the rest retrieved from reference TRBV9 and TRBJ2-2, is DSGVTQTPKHLITATGQRVTLRCSPRSGDLSVYWYQQSLDQGLQFLIQYYNGEERAKGNILERFSAQQFPDLHSELNLSSLELGDSALYFCASSAGEGGELFFGEGSRLTVL.

The chain has TRBV19 and TRBJ2-3; D remains ambiguous. Germline loops: CDR1 LNHDA, CDR2 SQIVND (reference sequence). The ends were cut back, 4 bases at V and 8 bases at J, with 13 bases in the middle. This CDR3 has 13 amino acids. CDR3 sequence: CASSTNLDFTQYF. DNA for the CDR3: TGTGCCAGTAGTACCAATCTCGATTTTACGCAGTATTTT.

V gene TRBV11-2 combines with J gene TRBJ2-1; tentatively, D is TRBD1 (5 bases). The CDR3 is made up of 17 amino acids. V was pared by 0 bases and J by 0 bases, with 12 bases between. Germline-derived CDR1 and CDR2 are SGHAT and FQNNGV. CDR3 DNA sequence: TGTGCCAGCAGCTTAGATGGGCTAGACAGCTCCTACAATGAGCAGTTCTTC. Protein product: CASSLDGLDSSYNEQFF.

The rearrangement joins TRBV28 to TRBJ2-1; 10 positions agree with TRBD2. This CDR3 has 15 amino acids. The V gene end was trimmed by 5 bases and the J gene end by 8 bases; junction bases not matched to a gene: 9. Per germline, CDR1 MDHEN and CDR2 SYDVKM. The DNA of the CDR3 is TGTGCCAGCAGTCGATCTAGCGGGAGAATGCATGAGCAGTTCTTC. The encoded protein is CASSRSSGRMHEQFF.

V gene TRBV3-1 (or the pseudogene TRBV3-2) combines with J gene TRBJ1-3, with a tentative D call TRBD1 (5 bases). Germline assignment: CDR1 LGHDT and CDR2 YNNKEL (reference sequence). V was trimmed by 0 bases and J by 5 bases, leaving 17 bases between them. This CDR3 is built from 17 residues. CDR3 region: CASSQDWGSTWRNTIYF. The CDR3 coding sequence is TGTGCCAGCAGCCAAGATTGGGGCAGCACCTGGAGAAACACCATATATTTT.

This rearrangement joins TRBV19 to TRBJ2-1; D may match TRBD1 or TRBD2 (5 bases each). From germline, CDR1 is LNHDA and CDR2 SQIVND (reference sequence). V lost 3 bases to trimming and J lost 9 bases, with 12 bases between them. This CDR3 is 13 amino acids long. The CDR3: CASSIPRGREQFF. CDR3 nucleotide sequence: TGTGCCAGTAGTATCCCGAGGGGACGTGAGCAGTTCTTC.

This chain joins TRBV5-5 and TRBJ1-3; D is unclear. V gave up 1 base and J gave up 7 bases, with 9 bases separating them. Germline CDR1 and CDR2: SGHKS and YYEKEE (reference sequence). The CDR3 consists of 13 residues. This chain's CDR3 is CASSLIRANTIYF. The DNA for the CDR3 is TGTGCCAGCAGCTTGATTAGGGCCAACACCATATATTTT.

V is TRBV7-2 and J is TRBJ1-3; the D gene is possibly TRBD1 (5 bases). Between the trimmed V and J ends, which lost 6 bases and 0 bases, there was a span of 15 bases. The CDR3 spans 16 residues. Germline assignment: CDR1 SGHTA and CDR2 FQGNSA. CDR3 nucleotides: TGTGCCAGCAGTACCGCGGGGGGATACTCTGGAAACACCATATATTTT. This sequence encodes CASSTAGGYSGNTIYF.

The V call is TRBV10-3, the J call TRBJ1-2; weak D call: TRBD1 (6 bases). The germline V gene encodes CDR1 ENHRY and CDR2 SYGVKD. V lost 7 bases, J lost 3 bases, and 15 bases lay in between. The CDR3 sequence is 14 residues long. The CDR3 DNA reads TGTGCCATCAAAGAGGGGGTCCCTCACTATGGCTACACCTTC. Protein sequence: CAIKEGVPHYGYTF.

This chain connects TRBV15 to TRBJ2-1, with 14 bases fitting TRBD2. Germline assignment: CDR1 LNHNV and CDR2 YYDKDF (reference sequence). The length of the CDR3 is 18 residues. V dropped 3 bases and J dropped 3; count of bases not matched to a gene: 7. For the CDR3, the DNA is TGTGCCACCAGCAGCGGCCGACTAGCGGGAGGGATCTACAATGAGCAGTTCTTC. It encodes CATSSGRLAGGIYNEQFF.

This clone has only a few counts. This chain links TRBV29-1 with TRBJ1-1, with a tentative D call TRBD1 (5 bases). V shed 6 bases and J shed 1 base, with 12 bases lying between them. The CDR3 has 13 amino acids. CDR1 and CDR2 from the germline V gene are SQVTM and ANQGSEA. This CDR3 is CSVGMDTNTEAFF. The CDR3 nucleotides are TGCAGCGTGGGAATGGACACGAACACTGAAGCTTTCTTT.

This clone was observed a single time. This chain's CDR3 is CASSRGLAGGVTQYF. The CDR3 DNA is TGTGCCAGCAGTCGGGGACTAGCGGGAGGGGTTACGCAGTATTTT. The chain joins TRBV6-5 to TRBJ2-3; 16 positions match TRBD2. The CDR3 has 15 residues. J was trimmed by 8 bases and V by 5 bases; bases with no gene match: 4. Germline assignment: CDR1 MNHEY and CDR2 SVGAGI.